This T cell receptor (beta chain) was captured by sequencing in a study of blood T cell repertoires in COVID-19. Whole-study context: In each case, the material was cDNA or gDNA derived from T cells, B-cell-depleted T cells, or PBMCs.

This CDR3 is built from 19 residues. The Seattle site enrolled patients during active infection and followed them longitudinally. The authors' processing: Estimated nucleated cell counts came from reference gene primer amplification. The method was immunoSEQ multiplex PCR; TCRdb's version includes in-frame clones alone and lacks a portion of them. V and J calls and clone size are those listed in that table; D and trimming were worked out from the DNA. Of about 170,000 clones in the sample, around nine tenths were seen once. The specimen was peripheral blood. This clonotype originated in an elderly woman with COVID-19, enrolled during active disease. This chain uses TRBV21-1 with TRBJ1-6; whether TRBD1, the table's D call, matches the DNA was not checked. TRBV21-1 is an annotated pseudogene. The CDR3: CASRPGTGGAGSYNSPLHF. The CDR3 DNA reads TGTGCCAGCAGGCCCGGGACAGGGGGCGCCGGATCCTATAATTCACCCCTCCACTTT.